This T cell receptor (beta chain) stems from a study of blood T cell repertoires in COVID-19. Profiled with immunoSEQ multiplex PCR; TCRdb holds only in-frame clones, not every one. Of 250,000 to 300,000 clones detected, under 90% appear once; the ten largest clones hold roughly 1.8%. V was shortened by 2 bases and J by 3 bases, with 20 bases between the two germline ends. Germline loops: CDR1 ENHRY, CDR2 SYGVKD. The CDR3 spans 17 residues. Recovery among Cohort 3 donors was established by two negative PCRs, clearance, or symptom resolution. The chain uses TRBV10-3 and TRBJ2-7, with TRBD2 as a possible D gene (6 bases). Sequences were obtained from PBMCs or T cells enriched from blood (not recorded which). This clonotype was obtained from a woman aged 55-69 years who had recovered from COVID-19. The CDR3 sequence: CAISERGLSKGRYEQYF. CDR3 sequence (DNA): TGTGCCATCAGTGAGAGGGGACTCTCAAAGGGTCGCTACGAGCAGTACTTC.